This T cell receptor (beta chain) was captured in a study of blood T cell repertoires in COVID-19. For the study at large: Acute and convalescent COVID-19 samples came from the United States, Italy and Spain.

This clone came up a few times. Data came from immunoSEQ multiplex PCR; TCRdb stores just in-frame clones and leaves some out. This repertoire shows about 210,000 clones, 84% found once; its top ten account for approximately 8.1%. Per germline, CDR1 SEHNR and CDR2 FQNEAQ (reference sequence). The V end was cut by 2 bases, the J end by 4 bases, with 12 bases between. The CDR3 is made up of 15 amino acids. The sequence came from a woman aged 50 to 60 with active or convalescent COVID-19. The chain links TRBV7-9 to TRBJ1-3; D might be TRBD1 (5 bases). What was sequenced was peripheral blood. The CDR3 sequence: CASSLRGRLGNTIYF. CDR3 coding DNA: TGTGCCAGCAGCTTAAGGGGCAGGCTCGGAAACACCATATATTTT.